These 20 T cell receptor beta chains were sequenced from one sample in a study of vaccination and CD4 T cells after COVID-19. The Oncomine TCR Beta short-read assay generated sequence data from the DNA of cultured CD4+ T cells. TCRdb reprocessed the PCR reads via MiXCR and lists one record per CDR3 protein. The sample lists about 8,000 distinct CDR3 sequences, about 50% seen once, with approximately 20% in the top ten. For these TCRs, the target antigens are not known. Treatment in this sample: roughly 10-day PBMC culture with coronavirus spike peptide pools or control peptides (ViraFEST assay). The sequenced material came from CD4+ T cells from blood, cultured in vitro. These receptors all come from a human donor who had recovered from COVID-19.

V and J are TRBV6-1 and TRBJ1-2, with TRBD1 as a possible D gene (5 bases). V lost 2 bases and J lost 4, with 8 bases in between. Germline CDR1 is MNHNS and CDR2 is SASEGT. The CDR3 spans 13 residues. The CDR3 DNA sequence: TGTGCCAGCAGTGAACGGGACTTCTATGGCTACACCTTC. Its protein is CASSERDFYGYTF.

The V and J genes are TRBV7-9 and TRBJ2-1; D gene ambiguous. This CDR3 has 15 residues. The germline CDR1 and CDR2 sequences are SEHNR and FQNEAQ (reference sequence). The V gene lost 5 bases and the J gene lost 5 bases, with 16 bases spanning the gap. CDR3 region: CASSILEAANNEQFF. The DNA for the CDR3 is TGTGCCAGCAGCATATTAGAGGCGGCGAACAATGAGCAGTTCTTC.

The DNA of the CDR3 is TGTGCCAGCAGCTTAGACGGGGGGATCACTGAAGCTTTCTTT. Its protein is CASSLDGGITEAFF. The V gene is TRBV7-2, the J gene TRBJ1-1; a possible D gene is TRBD1 (5 bases). This CDR3 spans 14 amino acids. V lost 1 base, J lost 4 bases, and 10 bases lay in between. Germline lookup yields CDR1 SGHTA and CDR2 FQGNSA.

The gene calls are TRBV5-4 and TRBJ1-1; TRBD1 matches 8 bases. Looked up from germline, CDR1 is SGHNT and CDR2 is YYREEE (reference sequence). V was clipped by 0 bases and J by 11 bases; unmatched bases: 9. This CDR3 contains 14 residues. The CDR3 loop reads CASSLAGPGGRAFF. In DNA form, the CDR3 reads TGTGCCAGCAGCTTGGCGGGGCCAGGGGGCCGGGCTTTCTTT.

Turning to this clonotype: The junction differs from germline at one of its ends, possibly a read error. This sequence joins TRBV7-8 and TRBJ2-2; D is tentatively TRBD1 or TRBD2 (5 bases each). Looked up from germline, CDR1 is SGHVS and CDR2 is FQNEAQ. This CDR3 spans 16 amino acids. CDR3 region: CASSLALGTTTGELFF. CDR3 coding DNA: TGTGCCAGTAGCTTAGCGCTGGGGACCACCACCGGGGAGCTGTTTTTT.

The chain recombines TRBV6-1 with TRBJ1-6; possibly TRBD1 for D (5 bases). The germline V gene has CDR1 MNHNS and CDR2 SASEGT. V gave up 4 bases and J gave up 4 bases, with 8 bases separating them. This CDR3 comprises 14 residues. In DNA form, the CDR3 reads TGTGCCAGCAGTGCGACAGTTTATAATTCACCCCTCCACTTT. Its translation: CASSATVYNSPLHF.

The chain couples TRBV24-1 to TRBJ2-7; the D is unclear. The CDR3 is made up of 11 amino acids. V dropped 3 bases and J dropped 5 bases, with 4 bases sitting between them. The germline gives CDR1 KGHDR, CDR2 SFDVKD. This CDR3 is CATSDGHEQYF. In nucleotides, the CDR3 is TGTGCCACCAGTGATGGCCACGAGCAGTACTTC.

The rearrangement links TRBV15 to TRBJ1-4; D unresolved. In germline, CDR1 is LNHNV, CDR2 YYDKDF (reference sequence). This CDR3 contains 16 residues. Between the trimmed V and J ends, which lost 0 bases and 0 bases, there was a span of 8 bases. The CDR3 DNA sequence: TGTGCCACCAGCAGAGATGTGGGTGCAACTAATGAAAAACTGTTTTTT. As protein: CATSRDVGATNEKLFF.

The rearrangement uses TRBV12-3 or TRBV12-4 and TRBJ2-2, with TRBD2 matching over 16 bases. The CDR3 consists of 19 residues. V lost 6 bases, J lost 1 base, and 8 bases stayed unmatched. The CDR3 loop is CASRPMGTSGRGNTGELFF. DNA of the CDR3: TGTGCCAGCAGGCCAATGGGGACTAGCGGGAGGGGGAACACCGGGGAGCTGTTTTTT.

This chain joins TRBV6-1 and TRBJ2-2; no definite D call. The germline V and J ends were trimmed by 7 bases and 0 bases, with 6 bases remaining between them. This CDR3 has 13 residues. Germline values: CDR1 MNHNS, CDR2 SASEGT. CDR3 in amino acids: CASTRPNTGELFF. The CDR3 coding sequence is TGTGCCAGCACAAGACCGAACACCGGGGAGCTGTTTTTT.

The chain carries TRBV7-8 and TRBJ1-1; no definite D call. The germline gives CDR1 SGHVS, CDR2 FQNEAQ. V was shortened by 1 base and J by 5 bases, with 14 bases between the two germline ends. The CDR3 has 15 amino acids. This CDR3 reads CASSLEGTRGTEAFF. CDR3 sequence (DNA): TGTGCCAGCAGCTTAGAGGGCACTCGAGGGACTGAAGCTTTCTTT. Looking up the rest from reference TRBV7-8 and TRBJ1-1 gives the full variable domain: GAGVSQSPRYKVAKRGQDVALRCDPISGHVSLFWYQQALGQGPEFLTYFQNEAQLDKSGLPSDRFFAERPEGSVSTLKIQRTQQEDSAVYLCASSLEGTRGTEAFFGQGTRLTVV.

V is TRBV6-2 or TRBV6-3 and J is TRBJ1-1; tentatively, D is TRBD1 (5 bases). Trimming cost V 2 bases and J 3 bases, with 7 bases left between them. The CDR3 spans 13 residues. Germline CDR1 MNHEY, CDR2 SVGEGT. The chain's CDR3 is CASSYRGHTEAFF. The CDR3 bases are TGTGCCAGCAGTTACAGGGGTCACACTGAAGCTTTCTTT.

The V call is TRBV7-2, the J call TRBJ2-1; 11 nucleotides align to TRBD2. The germline CDR1 and CDR2 sequences are SGHTA and FQGNSA. V trimming: 6 bases; J trimming: 4 bases; junction bases outside the gene matches: 11. The CDR3 loop spans 17 amino acids. CDR3 sequence: CASSYTSGRGSYNEQFF. DNA for the CDR3: TGTGCCAGCAGTTATACTAGCGGGAGAGGTAGTTACAATGAGCAGTTCTTC.

The chain carries TRBV5-1 and TRBJ1-1; D is uncertain. The V and J ends lost 2 bases and 4 bases respectively, with 6 bases between them. Germline lookup yields CDR1 SGHRS and CDR2 YFSETQ. This CDR3 has 12 amino acids. CDR3 in DNA: TGCGCCAGCAGCTTTCGAGGCACTGAAGCTTTCTTT. Translated: CASSFRGTEAFF.

The genes are TRBV11-2 and TRBJ2-7, with D perhaps being TRBD1 or TRBD2 (6 bases each). CDR1 is SGHAT, CDR2 FQNNGV, per germline. The V gene lost 2 bases and the J gene lost 5 bases, with 7 bases spanning the gap. The CDR3 has 12 amino acids. CDR3: CASSLRGDEQYF. CDR3 in DNA: TGTGCCAGCAGCTTAAGGGGGGACGAGCAGTACTTC.

This clonotype was seen more than once but under ten times. The chain combines TRBV28 with TRBJ2-7; D is unresolved. Germline lookup yields CDR1 MDHEN and CDR2 SYDVKM. V lost 7 bases and J lost 2, with 12 bases in between. The CDR3 has 13 residues. The CDR3: CASINVSPYEQYF. CDR3 coding DNA: TGTGCCAGCATTAACGTGAGCCCCTACGAGCAGTACTTC.

The J gene is TRBJ1-2, the V gene TRBV4-2; D is undetermined. Trimming shortened V by 0 bases and J by 7 bases, and 15 bases separated the two germline ends. Germline V lookup: CDR1 LGHNA, CDR2 YNFKEQ. The CDR3 is 15 amino acids. DNA of the CDR3: TGTGCCAGCAGCCAAGATCGAACCTCACCGATTGGCTACACCTTC. It encodes CASSQDRTSPIGYTF.

J is TRBJ2-1 and V is TRBV11-2, with 16 bases aligning to TRBD2. The germline gives CDR1 SGHAT, CDR2 FQNNGV. V was clipped by 3 bases and J by 2 bases; unmatched bases: 4. This CDR3 region has 18 residues. The CDR3 reads CASSFGTSGRATYNEQFF. The DNA of the CDR3 is TGTGCCAGCAGCTTTGGGACTAGCGGGAGGGCGACCTACAATGAGCAGTTCTTC.

In this sample, this clonotype turned up a few times. The CDR3 coding sequence is TGTGCCAGCAGCCCTGGACAGGGTTTGATGGCTTTCTTT. It specifies CASSPGQGLMAFF. The V and J genes are TRBV7-6 and TRBJ1-1; 8 bases line up with TRBD1. The CDR3 runs 13 residues. The V segment lost 5 bases and the J segment 11 bases; nucleotides outside the gene matches: 10. CDR1 and CDR2 (germline): SGHVS, FNYEAQ.

This clonotype turned up a few times. The rearrangement joins TRBV6-5 to TRBJ2-5; tentatively, D is TRBD1 (5 bases). The V and J ends lost 2 bases and 4 bases respectively, with 14 bases between them. The CDR3 sequence is 15 residues long. The V gene's germline CDR1 is MNHEY and CDR2 SVGAGI. This CDR3 is CASSYIRANRETQYF. As DNA, the CDR3 is TGTGCCAGCAGTTACATCAGGGCGAATAGAGAGACCCAGTACTTC.